This is a list of T cell receptor beta chains from one sample in a study of graft-versus-host responses after intestinal transplantation. Data came from immunoSEQ multiplex PCR; TCRdb stores just in-frame clones and leaves some out. Seen here are 25,000 to 35,000 clones, 80% to 85% observed once, and the top ten hold 2.5% to 3.5%. The sequencing here drew on ileum tissue, taken 98 days after intestinal transplantation. These receptors originate from a human patient who received an intestinal transplant, so some T cells may come from the graft donor. CDR3s include the opening cysteine and the closing phenylalanine or tryptophan. The order of the fields is V gene, J gene, clone size, D gene, CDR3 protein, CDR3 DNA. A D gene is named only where the DNA matches it firmly. Expanded clones get a size class; other rows say once, few or many, or leave the size out.

>TRBV27|TRBJ1-1|NA|NA
CASSSTSSWGSNTEAFF
TGTGCCAGCAGTTCGACAAGCTCATGGGGTTCGAACACTGAAGCTTTCTTT
>TRBV13|TRBJ2-5|NA|TRBD2
CASSLGGGAGETQYF
TGTGCCAGCAGCTTAGGCGGGGGGGCCGGAGAGACCCAGTACTTC
>TRBV15|TRBJ2-7|NA|NA
CATRKDPGPLSYEQYF
TGTGCCACCAGGAAGGACCCGGGACCGCTATCCTACGAGCAGTACTTC
>TRBV7-3|TRBJ2-2|NA|TRBD1
CASRYPGQGVFTGELFF
TGTGCCAGCAGATATCCGGGACAGGGGGTTTTCACCGGGGAGCTGTTTTTT
>TRBV6-5|TRBJ1-2|NA|NA
CASRYTALGYTF
TGTGCCAGCAGGTACACGGCCCTGGGCTACACCTTC
>TRBV5-4|TRBJ2-1|NA|TRBD2
CASSRGSGTSGYNEQFF
TGTGCCAGCAGCCGGGGGTCCGGGACTAGCGGATACAATGAGCAGTTCTTC
>TRBV9|TRBJ2-3|NA|TRBD2
CASSVSYLGGGSTDTQYF
TGTGCCAGCAGCGTATCTTATCTTGGCGGGGGTAGCACAGATACGCAGTATTTT
>TRBV28|TRBJ2-1|NA|TRBD2
CASKRLLAGGGGEQFF
TGTGCCAGCAAAAGACTGCTAGCGGGGGGCGGCGGTGAGCAGTTCTTC
>TRBV5-1|TRBJ2-7|NA|NA
CASSWAPSGGEQYF
TGCGCCAGCAGCTGGGCCCCATCGGGCGGCGAGCAGTACTTC
>TRBV7-2|TRBJ2-3|NA|TRBD2
CASSERLAGRADTQYF
TGTGCCAGCAGCGAGCGACTAGCGGGGCGGGCAGATACGCAGTATTTT
>TRBV5-1|TRBJ2-3|NA|TRBD2
CASSLSRGGLDTQYF
TGCGCCAGCAGCTTGTCGCGGGGAGGGTTGGATACGCAGTATTTT
>TRBV6-1|TRBJ1-5|NA|NA
CASSEGSWGWDNQPQHF
TGTGCCAGCAGTGAAGGATCTTGGGGATGGGACAATCAGCCCCAGCATTTT
>TRBV19|TRBJ2-7|NA|TRBD1
CASSMKPETGYKQYF
TGTGCCAGTAGTATGAAGCCCGAGACAGGGTACAAGCAGTACTTC
>TRBV7-9|TRBJ2-4|few|TRBD1
CASSWDRGANIQYF
TGTGCCAGCAGCTGGGACAGGGGCGCAAACATTCAGTACTTC
>TRBV4-1|TRBJ2-7|NA|TRBD1
CASSQDLGQPHEQYF
TGCGCCAGCAGCCAAGACCTGGGACAGCCTCACGAGCAGTACTTC
>TRBV5-1|TRBJ2-1|NA|TRBD1
CASSLVSGTGLFNEQFF
TGCGCCAGCAGCTTGGTTTCCGGGACAGGGTTGTTCAATGAGCAGTTCTTC
>TRBV4-1|TRBJ2-1|NA|NA
CASSQDYIDEQFF
TGCGCCAGCAGCCAAGATTATATAGATGAGCAGTTCTTC
>TRBV27|TRBJ1-2|once|TRBD1
CASSLTGDLSGYTF
TGTGCCAGCAGTCTAACAGGGGACCTCAGTGGCTACACCTTC
>TRBV11-2|TRBJ2-3|once|NA
CASSLGRGTDTQYF
TGTGCCAGCAGCTTAGGCCGGGGCACAGATACGCAGTATTTT
>TRBV2|TRBJ2-3|few|NA
CASSEGPDTQYF
TGTGCCAGCAGTGAAGGCCCAGATACGCAGTATTTT
>TRBV5-1|TRBJ2-7|NA|NA
CASSAAGISYEQYF
TGCGCCAGCAGCGCCGCGGGTATCTCCTACGAGCAGTACTTC
>TRBV5-5|TRBJ1-4|NA|NA
CASSPLSNEKLFF
TGTGCCAGCAGCCCCCTGAGTAATGAAAAACTGTTTTTT
>TRBV7-9|TRBJ2-1|once|TRBD1
CASSLALTGDDEQFF
TGTGCCAGCAGCTTAGCGTTGACAGGGGACGATGAGCAGTTCTTC
>TRBV27|TRBJ1-1|NA|NA
CASSLSGGNTEAFF
TGTGCCAGCAGTTTATCGGGGGGGAACACTGAAGCTTTCTTT
>TRBV27|TRBJ2-7|NA|TRBD1
CASRGTGGSEQYF
TGTGCCAGCCGTGGGACAGGGGGTAGCGAGCAGTACTTC
>TRBV6-6|TRBJ2-3|NA|NA
CASSYSAPEQDTQYF
TGTGCCAGCAGTTACTCGGCCCCCGAACAAGATACGCAGTATTTT
>TRBV11-2|TRBJ1-5|NA|TRBD1
CASSLDGQGVQPQHF
TGTGCCAGCAGCTTAGATGGACAGGGAGTTCAGCCCCAGCATTTT
>TRBV2|TRBJ1-4|NA|NA
CASRATGFATNEKLFF
TGTGCCAGCAGGGCTACAGGGTTTGCAACTAATGAAAAACTGTTTTTT
>TRBV5-1|TRBJ2-7|NA|TRBD1
CASSLETGTPYEQYF
TGCGCCAGCAGCTTGGAGACAGGGACCCCCTACGAGCAGTACTTC
>TRBV6-1|TRBJ1-1|NA|TRBD1
CASSQTGGANTEAFF
TGTGCCAGCAGCCAGACAGGGGGCGCGAACACTGAAGCTTTCTTT
>TRBV5-6|TRBJ1-2|NA|NA
CASSPWKGGYTF
TGTGCCAGCAGCCCTTGGAAGGGAGGCTACACCTTC
>TRBV4-2|TRBJ2-7|NA|NA
CASSQEASGSPYYEQYF
TGTGCCAGCAGCCAAGAGGCGAGCGGCTCCCCCTACTACGAGCAGTACTTC